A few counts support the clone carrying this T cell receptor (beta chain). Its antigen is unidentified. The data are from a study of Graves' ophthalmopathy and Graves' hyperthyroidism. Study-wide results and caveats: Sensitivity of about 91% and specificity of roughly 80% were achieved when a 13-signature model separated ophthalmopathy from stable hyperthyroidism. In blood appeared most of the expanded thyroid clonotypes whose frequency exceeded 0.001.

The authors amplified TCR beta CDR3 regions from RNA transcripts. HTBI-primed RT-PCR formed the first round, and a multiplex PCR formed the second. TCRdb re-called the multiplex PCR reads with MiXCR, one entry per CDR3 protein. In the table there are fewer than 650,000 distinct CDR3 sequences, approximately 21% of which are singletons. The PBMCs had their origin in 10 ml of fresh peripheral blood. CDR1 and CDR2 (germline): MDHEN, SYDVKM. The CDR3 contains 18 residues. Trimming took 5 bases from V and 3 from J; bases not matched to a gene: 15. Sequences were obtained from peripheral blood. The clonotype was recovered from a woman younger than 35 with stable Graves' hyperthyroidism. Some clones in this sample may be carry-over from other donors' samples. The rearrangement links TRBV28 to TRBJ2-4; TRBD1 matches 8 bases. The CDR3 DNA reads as TGTGCCAGCAGTCCCACCCTCAGGGGGCGCGTAGTCAAAAACATTCAGTACTTC. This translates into CASSPTLRGRVVKNIQYF.